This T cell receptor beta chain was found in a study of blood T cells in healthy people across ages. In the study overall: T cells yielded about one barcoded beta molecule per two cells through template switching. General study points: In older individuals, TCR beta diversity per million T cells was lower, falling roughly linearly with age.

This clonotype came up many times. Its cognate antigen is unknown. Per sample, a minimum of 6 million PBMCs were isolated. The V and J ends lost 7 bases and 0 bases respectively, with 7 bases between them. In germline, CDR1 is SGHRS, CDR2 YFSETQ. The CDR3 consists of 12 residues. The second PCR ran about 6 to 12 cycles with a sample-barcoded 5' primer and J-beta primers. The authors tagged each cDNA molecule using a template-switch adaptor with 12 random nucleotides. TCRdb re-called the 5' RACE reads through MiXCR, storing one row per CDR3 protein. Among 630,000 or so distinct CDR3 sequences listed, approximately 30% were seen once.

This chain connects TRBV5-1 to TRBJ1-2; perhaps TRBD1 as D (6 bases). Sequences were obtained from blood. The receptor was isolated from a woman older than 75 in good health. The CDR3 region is CASRQANYGYTF. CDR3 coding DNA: TGCGCCAGCCGACAGGCTAACTATGGCTACACCTTC.